This TCR beta chain stems from a study of long-term antiretroviral therapy in people with HIV. Study details: Collection of the earliest samples took place about a decade ahead of the 2015 immediate-ART recommendation.

They ran version v3.0 of the immunoSEQ assay at survey level. Produced via immunoSEQ multiplex PCR; TCRdb's table is partial and in-frame only. The data show tens of thousands of clones, 83% seen once. Germline V gene lookup returns CDR1 SGHTA and CDR2 FQGTGA. J lost 8 bases, V lost 5 bases, and 6 bases had no gene match. The CDR3 consists of 15 residues. A note on this clone: As yet, its antigen is unknown.

Points from the study as a whole: It was observed that HIV repertoires exhibited narrower CDR3 length ranges than controls. Across all time points, the repertoire was dominated by clones that expanded before ART. Information on adherence, resistance and therapy changes was unavailable.

The chain joins TRBV7-3 to TRBJ2-1; 13 bases map to TRBD2. This specimen was unsorted PBMCs, taken 0.4 years after starting antiretroviral therapy. The clonotype comes from a middle-aged man with HIV. CDR3 sequence (DNA): TGTGCCAGCAGCCCGGGACTAGCGGGGACGGATGAGCAGTTCTTC. Encoded protein: CASSPGLAGTDEQFF. Full variable domain (outside the CDR3, taken from reference TRBV7-3 and TRBJ2-1): GAGVSQTPSNKVTEKGKYVELRCDPISGHTALYWYRQSLGQGPEFLIYFQGTGAADDSGLPNDRFFAVRPEGSVSTLKIQRTERGDSAVYLCASSPGLAGTDEQFFGPGTRLTVL.